This note documents a single TCR beta chain sequence. The antigen remains undetermined. The germline CDR1 and CDR2 sequences are SQVTM and ANQGSEA. The length of the CDR3 is 15 residues. V shed 6 bases and J shed 3 bases, with 17 bases lying between them. The sample belongs to a study of cytomegalovirus exposure and HLA in healthy donors. Amplification used 60 Vbeta primers and 13 Jbeta primers. TCRdb keeps only in-frame clones here, not all; method: immunoSEQ multiplex PCR. Of 160,000 or so clones listed, around 80% are singletons. Findings and caveats of the study: An analysis was carried out at a later point. It showed that HLA-associated TCR beta chains were more clonally expanded than equally common non-associated chains. Sequencing had likely introduced a cluster of highly shared sequence variants as an artifact.

This sequence was found in a male donor in good health and CMV-seronegative. The sample taken for sequencing was PBMCs. The chain has TRBV29-1 and TRBJ1-4; D not resolved. CDR3 sequence (DNA): TGCAGCGTCCAAGAACCGGGGATAGCTAATGAAAAACTGTTTTTT. The encoded protein is CSVQEPGIANEKLFF.